This entry is about one T cell receptor (beta chain). Its antigen is currently not known. Base qualities are not at hand, and no much larger clone is one base apart. TCRbeta CDR3 regions were amplified from genomic DNA using the immunoSEQ Assay, a bias-controlled multiplex PCR. The authors processed their data as follows. Nucleated cell counts per sample were estimated from amplification of reference gene primers within the assay. To quantify the absolute abundance of each unique TCRbeta CDR3 rearrangement, sequence reads were collapsed and filtered. For each sample, productive Simpson clonality was calculated as the square root of Simpson's diversity index over productive rearrangements. In its TCRdb copy, this immuneACCESS table keeps in-frame sequences only and misses some clones. Where compared with another copy, unresolved V genes explain less than half of these, and the others have no known cause. V, J and clone size were drawn from that table, and D and trimming were deduced from the DNA. This sample holds about 130,000 clones; around 80% were observed only once. In total, the top ten clones hold more than 1.5% of the sample.

The data derive from a study of blood T cell repertoires in COVID-19 (dated by TCRdb to the early 2020s). In the study overall: Samples covering the acute and convalescent phases of COVID-19 were provided by collaborators in the United States, Italy and Spain. The prospective study material was composed of cDNA or gDNA derived from T cells, B-cell-depleted T cells, or PBMCs. Deeply sampled blood TCRbeta repertoires from subjects exposed to, actively infected with, or recovered from COVID-19 were included in the dataset. The repertoires were released in a freely available public database intended as a resource for research on the immune response to SARS-CoV-2. Samples were obtained from the ongoing ImmuneRACE study (first 160 participants) and from some 1,300 subjects provided by 6 global collaborators. The sample metadata nearly always contained a de-identified subject ID, COVID-19 status, age in years and sex. HLA class I and class II types, where available, came from metadata supplied by the sample provider rather than from assay-based typing.

Whole blood was collected in K2EDTA tubes by collaborating institutions according to the institutions' own protocols. For TCRbeta analysis, collaborator samples were shipped as frozen whole blood, as isolated PBMCs, or as DNA extracted from either sample type. General conclusions and limits of the study: The quantity of clinical and demographic metadata differed by source and by participant and was supplied without curation.

The CDR3 starts with the cysteine, ends with the phenylalanine, and has 14 residues. The sequence is cut down to CDR3 DNA, 42 bases in frame from base 1. The junction shows trimming of 4 bases on V and 4 bases on J, and the gene matches do not reach 3 bases of it. Looking up the germline V gene yields CDR1 SGHDN and CDR2 FVKESK. The chain was built from TRBV14 and TRBJ1-2, and 10 junction bases match TRBD1. This receptor was obtained from a man in his 70s with acute or convalescent COVID-19. Material for sequencing was peripheral blood. The DNA is TGTGCCAGCAGCCCGGACAGGGGGACCTATGGCTACACCTTC. This sequence encodes CASSPDRGTYGYTF.